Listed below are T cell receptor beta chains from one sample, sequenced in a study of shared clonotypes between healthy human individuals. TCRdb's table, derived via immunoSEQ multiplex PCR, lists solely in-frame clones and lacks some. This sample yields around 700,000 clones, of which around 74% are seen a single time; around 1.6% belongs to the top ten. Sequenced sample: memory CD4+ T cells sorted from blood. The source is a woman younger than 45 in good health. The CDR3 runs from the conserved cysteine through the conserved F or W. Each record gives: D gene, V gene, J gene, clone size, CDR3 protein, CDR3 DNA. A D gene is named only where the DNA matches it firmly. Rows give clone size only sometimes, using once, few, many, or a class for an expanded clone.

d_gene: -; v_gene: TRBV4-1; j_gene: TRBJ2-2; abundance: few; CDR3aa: CASSHVPFTGELFF; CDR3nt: TGCGCCAGCAGCCATGTGCCTTTCACCGGGGAGCTGTTTTTT
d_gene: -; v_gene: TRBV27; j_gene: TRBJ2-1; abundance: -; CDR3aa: CATWTYNEQFF; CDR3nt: TGTGCCACTTGGACCTACAATGAGCAGTTCTTC
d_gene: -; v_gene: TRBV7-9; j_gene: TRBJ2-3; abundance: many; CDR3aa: CASSTYVVDTQYF; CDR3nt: TGTGCCAGCAGCACATACGTGGTGGATACGCAGTATTTT
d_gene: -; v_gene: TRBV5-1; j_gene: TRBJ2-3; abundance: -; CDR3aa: CASSLAQGPATDTQYF; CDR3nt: TGCGCCAGCAGCTTGGCACAGGGCCCCGCCACAGATACGCAGTATTTT
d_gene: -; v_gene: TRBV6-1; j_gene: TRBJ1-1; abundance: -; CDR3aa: CASSTQQGRWTEAFF; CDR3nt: TGTGCCAGCAGTACCCAACAGGGTCGGTGGACTGAAGCTTTCTTT
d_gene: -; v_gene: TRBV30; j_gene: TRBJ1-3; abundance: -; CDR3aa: CAWSRKTTGNTIYF; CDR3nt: TGTGCCTGGAGTCGAAAGACTACTGGAAACACCATATATTTT
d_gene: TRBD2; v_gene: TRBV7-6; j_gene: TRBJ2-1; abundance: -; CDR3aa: CASSLEAGDRSYNEQFF; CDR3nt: TGTGCCAGCAGCTTAGAAGCGGGAGACCGCTCCTACAATGAGCAGTTCTTC
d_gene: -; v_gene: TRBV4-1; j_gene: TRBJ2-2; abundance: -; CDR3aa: CASSQDLPAGELFF; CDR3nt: TGTGCCAGCAGCCAAGATCTCCCAGCCGGGGAGCTGTTTTTT
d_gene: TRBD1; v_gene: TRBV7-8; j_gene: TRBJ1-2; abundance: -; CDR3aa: CASSSNRDRVYGYTF; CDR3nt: TGTGCCAGCAGCTCGAACCGGGACAGGGTCTATGGCTACACCTTC
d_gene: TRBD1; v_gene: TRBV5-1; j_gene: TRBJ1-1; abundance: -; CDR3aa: CASQGQKNTEAFF; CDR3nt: TGCGCCAGCCAGGGACAGAAGAACACTGAAGCTTTCTTT